What follows is one TCR beta chain and its context. The sample is drawn from a study of shared clonotypes between healthy human individuals. The CDR3 contains 12 residues. Germline values: CDR1 GTSNPN, CDR2 SVGIG (reference sequence). V lost 2 bases and J lost 2, with 6 bases in between. Clones were read by immunoSEQ multiplex PCR, and TCRdb kept only the in-frame ones, dropping some. The sample consists of 950,000 to 1,100,000 clones, around 75% of them appearing once. Specimen: memory CD4+ T cells sorted from blood. Subset reported: CD45RA-negative fraction. This chain uses TRBV30 with TRBJ1-2, with D hard to call. The sequence was obtained from a man younger than 35 in good health. The CDR3 reads CAWSKSNYGYTF. The CDR3 nucleotides are TGTGCCTGGAGTAAATCGAACTATGGCTACACCTTC.